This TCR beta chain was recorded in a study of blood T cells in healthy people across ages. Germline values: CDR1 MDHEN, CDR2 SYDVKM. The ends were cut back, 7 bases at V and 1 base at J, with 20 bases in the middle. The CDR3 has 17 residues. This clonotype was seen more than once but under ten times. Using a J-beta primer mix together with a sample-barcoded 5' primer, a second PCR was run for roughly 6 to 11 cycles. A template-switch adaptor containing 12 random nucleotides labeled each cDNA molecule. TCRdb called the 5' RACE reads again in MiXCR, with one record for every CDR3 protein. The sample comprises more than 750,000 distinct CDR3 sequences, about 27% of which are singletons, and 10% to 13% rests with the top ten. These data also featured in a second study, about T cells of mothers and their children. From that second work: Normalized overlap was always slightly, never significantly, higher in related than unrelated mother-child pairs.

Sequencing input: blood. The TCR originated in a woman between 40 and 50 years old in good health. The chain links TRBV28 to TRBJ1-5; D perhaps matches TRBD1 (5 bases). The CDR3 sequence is CASTMGTPGLSNQPQHF. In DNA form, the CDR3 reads TGTGCCAGCACCATGGGGACCCCGGGCCTAAGCAATCAGCCCCAGCATTTT.